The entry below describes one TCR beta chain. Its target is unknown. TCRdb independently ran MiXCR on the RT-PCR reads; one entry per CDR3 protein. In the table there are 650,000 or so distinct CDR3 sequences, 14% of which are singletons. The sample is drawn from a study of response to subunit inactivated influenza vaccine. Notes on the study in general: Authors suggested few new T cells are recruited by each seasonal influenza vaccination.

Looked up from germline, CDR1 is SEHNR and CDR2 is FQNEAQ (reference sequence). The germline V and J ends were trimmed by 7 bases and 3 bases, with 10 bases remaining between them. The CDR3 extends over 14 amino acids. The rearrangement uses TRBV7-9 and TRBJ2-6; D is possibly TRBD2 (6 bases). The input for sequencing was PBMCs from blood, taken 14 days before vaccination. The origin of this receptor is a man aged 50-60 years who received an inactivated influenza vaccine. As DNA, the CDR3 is TGTGCCAGCAAATCGGGGGATGGGGCCAACGTCCTGACTTTC. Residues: CASKSGDGANVLTF.